Sequencing of this TCR beta chain was carried out in a study of cytomegalovirus exposure and HLA in healthy donors. Primers for the PCR totalled 60 Vbeta and 13 Jbeta. Only in-frame clones appear in the TCRdb table, and some are missing; sequencing was by immunoSEQ multiplex PCR. This repertoire shows some 97,000 clones, about 77% found once; its top ten account for approximately 4.3%. Turning to this clone: What it binds is unknown.

The CDR3 has 13 amino acids. Germline CDR1 reads SGHDT; CDR2 reads YYEEEE. V shed 1 base and J shed 3 bases, with 8 bases lying between them. Findings of the study overall: Later analysis found that TCR beta chains associated with HLA were more clonally expanded than other, equally common chains. The classifier was said to identify cytomegalovirus status with high specificity and sensitivity.

Sequenced input: PBMCs. The gene calls are TRBV5-6 and TRBJ2-7; D unresolved. This sequence originates from a woman between 18 and 29 years old in good health and CMV-seropositive. The CDR3 nucleotides read TGTGCCAGCAGCTTGTCTGAGATCTACGAGCAGTACTTC. Its protein product is CASSLSEIYEQYF.